Below are 7 T cell receptor beta chains sequenced from a single sample in a study of T-cell memory formation after mild COVID-19 (dated by TCRdb to about 2021). The receptor library was made with 5' RACE. Data came from an Illumina NovaSeq 6000. The public reads were quality trimmed at Q25 with fastp and then assembled into clones with MiXCR by TCRdb, keeping productive beta chains. Rows with a matching CDR3 protein are joined into one entry that keeps the most common DNA and genes. For this sample there are approximately 82,000 distinct CDR3 sequences; roughly 13% appear just once. In total, the top ten clones hold around two fifths of the sample. Sequenced input: PBMCs or a T cell subset sorted from them (not recorded which). The origin of the receptors is a man between 18 and 29 years old who had mild COVID-19 (a few samples of this study predate the infection). The sample titles of this study are shuffled in the database, so cell type and time point are left out; the donor was told from shared clones.

The chain recombines TRBV5-1 with TRBJ2-1; 7 bases agree with TRBD1. The ends lost 3 bases at V and 7 bases at J; junction bases unmatched: 4. CDR3 size: 13 residues. Looked up from germline, CDR1 is SGHRS and CDR2 is YFSETQ. CDR3 sequence reads: CASSWTRGNEQFF. The DNA for the CDR3 is TGCGCCAGCAGCTGGACCAGGGGGAATGAGCAGTTCTTC.

The table lists this clonotype with many counts. V usage is TRBV10-3 and J usage is TRBJ2-5, with D unclear. Germline CDR1 ENHRY, CDR2 SYGVKD. V dropped 2 bases and J dropped 5 bases, with 9 bases sitting between them. The CDR3 contains 13 residues. CDR3 sequence: CAISEVAWETQYF. CDR3 sequence (DNA): TGTGCCATCAGTGAGGTAGCATGGGAGACCCAGTACTTC.

CDR3 in amino acids: CASSKGPSYPAEQYV. DNA of the CDR3: TGTGCCAGCAGTAAAGGTCCTTCCTACCCAGCGGAGCAGTACGTC. The chain joins TRBV6-2 or TRBV6-3 to TRBJ2-7; D not certain. This CDR3 contains 15 residues. Germline lookup yields CDR1 MNHEY and CDR2 SVGEGT. V was shortened by 5 bases and J by 7 bases, with 21 bases between the two germline ends.

As regards this clonotype: The junction does not match germline at one end; this may be a read error. V gene TRBV5-8 combines with J gene TRBJ2-5; D remains unclear. The length of the CDR3 is 13 residues. CDR1 is SGHTS, CDR2 YDEGEE, per germline. CDR3 sequence (DNA): TGTGCCAGCAGTTTGGGATTGCACGAGACCCAGTACTTC. Its protein is CASSLGLHETQYF. The variable domain in full, completed from reference TRBV5-8 and TRBJ2-5, reads EAGVTQSPTHLIKTRGQQATLRCSPISGHTSVYWYQQALGLGLQFLLWYDEGEERNRGNFPPRFSGRQFPNYSSELNVNALELEDSALYLCASSLGLHETQYFGPGTRLLVL.

This clonotype has just a few counts. The chain is built from TRBV19 and TRBJ1-4; no firm D call. Trimming took off 3 bases at V and 6 bases at J, with 8 bases between the two ends. This CDR3 is built from 13 residues. Germline-derived CDR1 and CDR2 are LNHDA and SQIVND (reference sequence). The CDR3 is CASSIPQDEKLFF. The CDR3 nucleotides are TGTGCCAGTAGTATCCCCCAGGATGAAAAACTGTTTTTT. Variable domain in full (rest from reference TRBV19 and TRBJ1-4): DGGITQSPKYLFRKEGQNVTLSCEQNLNHDAMYWYRQDPGQGLRLIYYSQIVNDFQKGDIAEGYSVSREKKESFPLTVTSAQKNPTAFYLCASSIPQDEKLFFGSGTQLSVL.

CDR3 sequence: CASSIITDTQYF. The CDR3 DNA follows: TGTGCCAGCAGCATAATCACAGATACGCAGTATTTT. The rearrangement links TRBV7-9 to TRBJ2-3; no firm D call. The ends were cut back, 5 bases at V and 2 bases at J, with 5 bases in the middle. The length of the CDR3 is 12 residues. Germline-derived CDR1 and CDR2 are SEHNR and FQNEAQ (reference sequence).

J is TRBJ2-1 and V is TRBV4-3; 8 nucleotides align to TRBD2. Germline assignment: CDR1 LGHNA and CDR2 YSLEER. V lost 0 bases and J lost 7; bases outside the gene matches: 8. The CDR3 is 16 amino acids. CDR3 bases: TGCGCCAGCAGCCAAGATGGTGGCGGGGGGTCGAATGAGCAGTTCTTC. Protein product: CASSQDGGGGSNEQFF.